Below are 5 T cell receptor beta chains sequenced from a single sample in a study of cytotoxic CD8 clonotypes in ibrutinib-treated CLL (dated by TCRdb to the early 2020s). The time point label of this sample denotes: progressive disease on ibrutinib. The library was prepared using the immunoSEQ multiplex PCR assay. Entries here come from immuneACCESS through TCRdb and include only in-frame sequences with V and J called. Some clones fail to appear in such tables; in the studies checked, an unresolved V gene covers under half of the shortfall, and the cause of the remainder is unknown. This sample is represented by 150,000 to 200,000 clones; about 88% of them were singletons. Of the sample, more than 2.5% is held by the ten largest clones. The material was PBMCs, obtained at disease progression, from a patient treated with ibrutinib. The receptors shown here come from a human donor with chronic lymphocytic leukemia.

This clone is a singleton in its sample. This sequence joins TRBV5-4 and TRBJ2-7; D unclear. The CDR3 has 13 residues. V was trimmed by 4 bases and J by 0 bases, leaving 8 bases between them. Germline V CDR1 and CDR2: SGHNT, YYREEE (reference sequence). The CDR3: CASSAYSSYEQYF. CDR3 DNA: TGTGCCAGCAGCGCCTACAGCTCCTACGAGCAGTACTTC.

V is TRBV28 and J is TRBJ2-7, with 7 bases matching TRBD1. With 4 bases clipped from V and 4 bases from J, the junction kept 10 bases outside the gene matches. The CDR3 covers 15 residues. In germline, CDR1 is MDHEN, CDR2 SYDVKM. The CDR3 region has the DNA TGTGCCAGCAGTTCCTGGACAGGCCTCCCTTACGAGCAGTACTTC. This sequence encodes CASSSWTGLPYEQYF.

J is TRBJ2-1 and V is TRBV4-2; D is tentatively TRBD1 or TRBD2 (6 bases each). Germline CDR1 reads LGHNA; CDR2 reads YNFKEQ. The CDR3 sequence is 15 residues long. V was cut by 4 bases and J by 8 bases, with 18 bases left in between. CDR3 nucleotide sequence: TGTGCCAGCAGCCCCCGTACGGGGGCGAGCGATGAGCAGTTCTTC. Its protein product is CASSPRTGASDEQFF.

The V call is TRBV27, the J call TRBJ2-1, with TRBD2 matching over 10 bases. This CDR3 has 14 residues. The trim removed 1 base at V and 9 bases at J, leaving 3 bases unmatched. From germline, CDR1 is MNHEY and CDR2 SMNVEV (reference sequence). The CDR3 bases are TGTGCCAGCAGTTTATGGACTAGCGGAAGTGAGCAGTTCTTC. Its protein product is CASSLWTSGSEQFF.

A note on this clone: A read error may account for a junction end that differs from germline. The genes are TRBV7-2 and TRBJ2-2; D remains ambiguous. Germline V gives CDR1 SGHTA, CDR2 FQGNSA. The CDR3 totals 12 residues. The CDR3 DNA is TGTGCCGGCAGATTCAACACCGGGGAGCTGTTTTTT. As protein: CAGRFNTGELFF. Full variable domain (outside the CDR3, taken from reference TRBV7-2 and TRBJ2-2): GAGVSQSPSNKVTEKGKDVELRCDPISGHTALYWYRQSLGQGLEFLIYFQGNSAPDKSGLPSDRFSAERTGGSVSTLTIQRTQQEDSAVYLCAGRFNTGELFFGEGSRLTVL.